This T cell receptor (beta chain) was retrieved from a study of blood T cell repertoires in COVID-19 (dated by TCRdb to 2019 to 2021). About the full investigation: Samples covering the acute and convalescent phases of COVID-19 were provided by collaborators in the United States, Italy and Spain. The material from the prospective study consisted of cDNA or gDNA derived from T cells, B-cell-depleted T cells, or PBMCs. Subjects who had been exposed to COVID-19, were actively infected with it, or had recovered from it provided the deeply sampled blood TCRbeta repertoires that made up the dataset. The repertoires were released in a freely available public database meant as a resource for research on the immune response to SARS-CoV-2. The samples were drawn from two sources: the first 160 participants of the ongoing ImmuneRACE study, and 1,254 subjects contributed by 6 global collaborators. Nearly every sample came with metadata listing a de-identified subject ID, COVID-19 status, age in years and sex. Where HLA class I and class II types were available, the types were taken from metadata supplied by the sample provider, not from assay-based typing.

The paper's findings and limits, for the study overall: The quantity of clinical and demographic metadata differed by source and by participant and was supplied without curation.

For this clone: The target of this receptor is not known. No quality values exist for individual bases; no much larger clone is one base distant.

Enrolling through a virtual design, the prospective study's participants ranged in age from about 18 to 89 years and lived across roughly 24 United States geographic areas. In the prospective study, cohorts were assigned on the basis of participant-reported clinical history obtained from a screening survey and a study questionnaire. Recovered participants in ImmuneRACE Cohort 3 were defined as having two consecutive negative NP/OP PCR tests, clearance from a healthcare professional, or resolution of symptoms. Each participant in the prospective study had whole blood, serum and a nasopharyngeal or oropharyngeal swab collected by mobile phlebotomists. Additional blood draws and questionnaires over an approximately 2-month period could optionally be provided by prospective study participants. Blood samples from the prospective study were shipped frozen or at room temperature prior to DNA extraction.

The immunoSEQ Assay, a bias-controlled multiplex PCR, was used to amplify TCRbeta CDR3 regions from genomic DNA. As for the original processing: Nucleated cell counts per sample were estimated from amplification of reference gene primers within the assay. To quantify the absolute abundance of each unique TCRbeta CDR3 rearrangement, sequence reads were collapsed and filtered. Productive Simpson clonality was computed per sample as the square root of Simpson's diversity index over productive rearrangements. The table comes from immuneACCESS by way of TCRdb, which keeps in-frame sequences with V and J called. Part of the clones is missing from these tables; in studies checked, under half for an unresolved V gene and the rest for unknown reasons. The D gene and trimming were derived from the DNA, and the V and J assignments and clone size from that table. Here the sample has a few hundred thousand clones; more than 85% occur a single time. The top ten clonotypes cover about 3% of the sample.

The clonotype was recovered from a woman aged 25 to 39 who had recovered from COVID-19. The sample taken for sequencing was PBMCs or T cells enriched from blood (not recorded which).

This receptor carries the CDR3 CASSTGTSGYNEQFF. The nucleotide sequence is given as TGTGCCAGCAGCACCGGGACTAGCGGCTACAATGAGCAGTTCTTC. In this chain, TRBV5-8 is recombined with TRBJ2-1; 11 bases in the middle match TRBD2. The CDR3 sequence holds 15 residues, the cysteine and phenylalanine included. The only DNA kept is the CDR3, 45 bases in frame from the first base. The germline V gene encodes CDR1 SGHTS and CDR2 YDEGEE. V trim: 4 bases; J trim: 3 bases; unmatched bases: 3.